The T cell receptor beta chain described here comes from a study of blood T cell repertoires in COVID-19. As for the study in general: From the United States, Italy and Spain came samples of acute and convalescent COVID-19. The cDNA or gDNA used as material had been derived from T cells, B-cell-depleted T cells, or PBMCs.

This CDR3 contains 15 residues. Unmatched junction bases numbered 11, after V lost 5 bases and J lost 7 bases. Germline V gives CDR1 SGHTA, CDR2 FQGTGA. Source study methods: Reference gene primer amplification yielded estimated nucleated cell counts. Sequencing used immunoSEQ multiplex PCR; TCRdb keeps in-frame clones, though not all of them. For V, J and clone size, that table is used; D and trimming come from the DNA. The repertoire consists of tens of thousands of clones, with 88% occurring once and the leading ten covering approximately 3.7%. This receptor was obtained from a human donor in a cohort sampled during active COVID-19. The sequencing sample was made of peripheral blood. The chain links TRBV7-3 to TRBJ2-1; TRBD2 agrees at 7 bases. The CDR3 sequence is CASSPRGGGPNEQFF. The CDR3 coding sequence is TGTGCCAGCAGCCCACGCGGGGGAGGGCCTAATGAGCAGTTCTTC.